These 18 T cell receptor beta chains were all obtained from the same sample, sequenced in a study of blood T cell repertoires in COVID-19. Measured with immunoSEQ multiplex PCR; TCRdb has only the in-frame clones, and not every one. The table includes hundreds of thousands of clones, about 87% detected once. The specimen was peripheral blood. The source is a woman younger than 30 with acute or convalescent COVID-19.

Only one count was recorded for this clone. The V gene is TRBV5-3, the J gene TRBJ1-5; 8 positions match TRBD1. TRBV5-3 is noted as an ORF with a role that remains uncertain. Losses at the gene ends were 10 bases for V and 3 bases for J; bases not matched to a gene: 9. The CDR3 has 14 amino acids. The CDR3 sequence: CASARQGNNQPQHF. The CDR3 DNA reads TGTGCCTCAGCCAGACAGGGGAACAATCAGCCCCAGCATTTT.

The table lists this clone with a count of one. The V call is TRBV5-1, the J call TRBJ2-7; possible D gene TRBD1, 5 bases. Germline CDR1 reads SGHRS; CDR2 reads YFSETQ. The V end was cut by 3 bases, the J end by 1 base, with 14 bases between. The CDR3 runs to 15 residues. The CDR3 spells CASSSSLTVSYEQYF. The CDR3 region has the DNA TGCGCCAGCAGCTCGTCACTGACAGTTTCCTACGAGCAGTACTTC.

This chain uses TRBV3-1 (or the pseudogene TRBV3-2) with TRBJ2-7, with 7 bases matching TRBD2. V trimming: 1 base; J trimming: 3 bases; junction bases outside the gene matches: 6. From germline, CDR1 is LGHDT and CDR2 YNNKEL (reference sequence). The CDR3 is 15 residues long. The DNA of the CDR3 is TGTGCCAGCAGCCAAGCACTAGCGCGGAACTACGAGCAGTACTTC. This translates into CASSQALARNYEQYF.

Remarks on this clone: The sample holds other DNA sequences that translate to the same CDR3. The CDR3 is CASSLDSNQPQHF. In DNA form, the CDR3 reads TGTGCCAGCAGCCTGGACTCCAATCAGCCCCAGCATTTT. V and J are TRBV2 and TRBJ1-5; the D is unclear. The CDR3 spans 13 residues. Trimming removed 6 bases at V and 3 bases at J, with 9 bases between. Germline lookup yields CDR1 SNHLY and CDR2 FYNNEI.

The V call is TRBV4-3, the J call TRBJ1-3; TRBD1 is a possible D gene (6 bases). Germline CDR1 LGHNA, CDR2 YSLEER. V shed 4 bases and J shed 6 bases, with 19 bases lying between them. The CDR3 totals 16 residues. CDR3 DNA sequence: TGCGCCAGCAGCCTCTCCGTGAGGACAGAAATAAACACCATATATTTT. Translating it yields CASSLSVRTEINTIYF.

This clone came up a few times. This chain joins TRBV21-1 and TRBJ1-3. TRBV21-1 is tagged as a pseudogene. This CDR3 comprises 15 residues. CDR3 sequence: CASVRGGLSGNTIYF. The CDR3 nucleotides read TGTGCCAGCGTAAGAGGCGGATTGTCTGGAAACACCATATATTTT.

This clone is a singleton in its sample. The CDR3 is CATSEAPRDRVTGGQPQHF. The CDR3 DNA follows: TGTGCCACCAGTGAGGCTCCTCGGGACAGGGTAACGGGTGGGCAGCCCCAGCATTTT. The J gene is TRBJ1-5, the V gene TRBV24-1; 9 positions match TRBD1. The CDR3 spans 19 residues. Trimming took 4 bases from V and 7 from J; bases not matched to a gene: 19. CDR1 is KGHDR, CDR2 SFDVKD, per germline.

The chain combines TRBV2 with TRBJ1-5, with TRBD1 matching over 10 bases. The CDR3 loop spans 15 amino acids. Germline V CDR1 and CDR2: SNHLY, FYNNEI. The ends lost 4 bases at V and 4 bases at J; junction bases unmatched: 4. CDR3 loop: CASSGQGAWNQPQHF. For the CDR3, the DNA is TGTGCCAGCAGTGGACAGGGGGCCTGGAATCAGCCCCAGCATTTT.

V and J are TRBV14 and TRBJ2-5; 8 bases agree with TRBD1. The length of the CDR3 is 17 residues. The V gene end was trimmed by 1 base and the J gene end by 5 bases; junction bases not matched to a gene: 12. From germline, CDR1 is SGHDN and CDR2 FVKESK. In DNA, the CDR3 is TGTGCCAGCAGCCAAGGCACGCCCAGGGGGCTAGGGGAGACCCAGTACTTC. Residues: CASSQGTPRGLGETQYF.

This sequence joins TRBV7-3 and TRBJ1-6; the D is unclear. The CDR3 totals 14 residues. The ends were cut back, 5 bases at V and 10 bases at J, with 15 bases in the middle. The V gene's germline CDR1 is SGHTA and CDR2 FQGTGA. DNA for the CDR3: TGTGCCAGCAGCCGCCTAGTGCGGGTATCACCCCTCCACTTT. This gives the protein CASSRLVRVSPLHF.

The gene calls are TRBV5-1 and TRBJ2-7; 7 bases line up with TRBD1. CDR3 length: 16 residues. Trimming removed 2 bases from V and 1 base from J; junction bases left unmatched: 9. Germline V gene lookup returns CDR1 SGHRS and CDR2 YFSETQ. CDR3 sequence (DNA): TGCGCCAGCAGCTTTGACCGGGACAGCCTTTCCTACGAGCAGTACTTC. Its translation is CASSFDRDSLSYEQYF. Full variable domain (outside the CDR3, taken from reference TRBV5-1 and TRBJ2-7): KAGVTQTPRYLIKTRGQQVTLSCSPISGHRSVSWYQQTPGQGLQFLFEYFSETQRNKGNFPGRFSGRQFSNSRSEMNVSTLELGDSALYLCASSFDRDSLSYEQYFGPGTRLTVT.

As DNA, the CDR3 is TGTGCCAGTAGCGGACAGGCGGGGGGCTACGAGCAGTACTTC. It is translated as CASSGQAGGYEQYF. This chain connects TRBV19 to TRBJ2-7; maybe TRBD2 (8 bases). Trimming left V 6 bases short and J 3 bases short, with 15 bases between. Germline V CDR1 and CDR2: LNHDA, SQIVND (reference sequence). The CDR3 is 14 residues long.

The rearrangement uses TRBV19 and TRBJ1-1, with TRBD1 identical over 7 bases. The junction had 9 bases not matched to a gene; V was cut back by 5 bases and J by 3 bases. The CDR3 consists of 15 residues. CDR1 LNHDA and CDR2 SQIVND come from the germline V gene (reference sequence). CDR3 sequence: CASSGGETGHTEAFF. The CDR3 DNA follows: TGTGCCAGTAGTGGAGGGGAGACAGGGCACACTGAAGCTTTCTTT.

The chain carries TRBV6-5 and TRBJ1-2; D remains ambiguous. The germline V and J ends were trimmed by 2 bases and 6 bases, with 10 bases remaining between them. Germline CDR1 is MNHEY and CDR2 is SVGAGI. The CDR3 consists of 13 residues. CDR3 in DNA: TGTGCCAGCAGTTACAAGGGAGTCCATGGCTACACCTTC. Translated, it gives CASSYKGVHGYTF.

This chain connects TRBV5-1 to TRBJ1-1; tentative D call: TRBD1 (6 bases). Germline loops: CDR1 SGHRS, CDR2 YFSETQ. The CDR3 length is 16 residues. Trimming cost V 0 bases and J 6 bases, with 18 bases left between them. For the CDR3, the DNA is TGCGCCAGCAGCTTGGTGGGGGCAGGTCCCTACCCTGAAGCTTTCTTT. Protein sequence: CASSLVGAGPYPEAFF.

The V and J genes are TRBV15 and TRBJ1-2; D uncertain. CDR1 is LNHNV and CDR2 is YYDKDF in the germline V gene (reference sequence). CDR3 length equals 15 residues. V lost 0 bases and J 7 bases, leaving 15 bases between the germline ends. The CDR3 protein is CATSRDFSVTTGYTF. CDR3 coding DNA: TGTGCCACCAGCAGAGATTTTTCTGTCACAACTGGCTACACCTTC.

The chain is built from TRBV28 and TRBJ1-5, with 8 bases aligning to TRBD1. In germline, CDR1 is MDHEN, CDR2 SYDVKM. This CDR3 has 13 amino acids. Trimming cost V 6 bases and J 5 bases; bases outside gene matches: 3. The CDR3 coding sequence is TGTGCCAGCAGATGGGACAGGTATCAGCCCCAGCATTTT. This translates into CASRWDRYQPQHF.

The chain is built from TRBV6-2 or TRBV6-3 and TRBJ1-6; no clear D gene. The CDR3 runs to 16 residues. Trimming removed 3 bases from V and 3 bases from J, with 12 bases in between. Germline V gives CDR1 MNHEY, CDR2 SVGEGT. The CDR3 loop is CASSYLQIDYNSPLHF. The CDR3 DNA reads TGTGCCAGCAGTTATCTACAGATTGACTATAATTCACCCCTCCACTTT.